These 3 T cell receptor beta chains were sequenced from one sample in a study of blood T cells in healthy people across ages. Together with a sample-barcoded 5' primer, a J-beta primer mix was included in a second PCR lasting about 7 to 12 cycles. MiXCR was run by TCRdb on the 5' RACE reads, yielding one entry per CDR3 protein. Of more than 800,000 distinct CDR3 sequences listed, under 45% were seen once; the top ten hold approximately 17%. Sequencing input: blood. These receptors were obtained from a woman in her fifties or sixties in good health.

This chain joins TRBV7-2 and TRBJ2-1, with D unresolved. The CDR3 spans 13 residues. V lost 3 bases, J lost 8 bases, and 11 bases lay in between. CDR1 and CDR2 (germline): SGHTA, FQGNSA. The CDR3: CASSLIRLDEQFF. The CDR3 region has the DNA TGTGCCAGCAGCTTGATTCGACTCGATGAGCAGTTCTTC.

This clonotype was detected a few times. This chain connects TRBV6-5 to TRBJ2-1; D gene ambiguous. CDR3 length: 13 residues. Germline-derived CDR1 and CDR2 are MNHEY and SVGAGI. V was clipped by 4 bases and J by 9 bases, with 13 bases between them. The CDR3 spells CASSLHSGGEQFF. The CDR3 region has the DNA TGTGCCAGCAGTTTACACAGTGGTGGTGAGCAGTTCTTC.

For the CDR3, the DNA is TGTGCCAGCACTACCGGGACAGGGGGCGTCTTGGCCTACGAGCAGTACTTC. It specifies CASTTGTGGVLAYEQYF. The chain couples TRBV6-1 to TRBJ2-4; 12 nucleotides match TRBD1. The J call may be incorrect, as the DNA end agrees better with TRBJ2-7. CDR3 length: 17 amino acids. Germline assignment: CDR1 MNHNS and CDR2 SASEGT.